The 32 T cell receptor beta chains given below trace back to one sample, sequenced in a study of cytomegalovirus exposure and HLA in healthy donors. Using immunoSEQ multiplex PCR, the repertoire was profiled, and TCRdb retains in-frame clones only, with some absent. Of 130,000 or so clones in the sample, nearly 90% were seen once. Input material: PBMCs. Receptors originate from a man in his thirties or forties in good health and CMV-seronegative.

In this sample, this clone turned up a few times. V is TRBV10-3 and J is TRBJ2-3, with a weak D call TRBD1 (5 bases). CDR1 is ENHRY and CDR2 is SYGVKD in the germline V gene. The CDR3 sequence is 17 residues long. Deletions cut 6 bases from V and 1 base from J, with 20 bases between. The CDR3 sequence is CAISAEPGKGGTDTQYF. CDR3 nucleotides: TGTGCCATCAGCGCCGAGCCAGGGAAAGGGGGCACAGATACGCAGTATTTT.

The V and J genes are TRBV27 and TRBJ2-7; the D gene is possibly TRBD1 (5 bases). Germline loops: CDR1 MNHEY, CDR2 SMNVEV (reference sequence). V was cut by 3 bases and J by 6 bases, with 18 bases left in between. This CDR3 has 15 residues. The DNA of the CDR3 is TGTGCCAGCAGTTTTAGGCAGGGATCCCAAGGCGAGCAGTACTTC. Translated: CASSFRQGSQGEQYF.

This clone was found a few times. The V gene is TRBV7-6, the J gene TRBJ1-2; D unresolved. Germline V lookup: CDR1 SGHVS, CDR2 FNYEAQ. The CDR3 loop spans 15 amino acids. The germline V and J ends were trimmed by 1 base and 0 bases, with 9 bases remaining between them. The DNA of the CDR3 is TGTGCCAGCAGCTTAGGCCCCAGGACTAACTATGGCTACACCTTC. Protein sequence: CASSLGPRTNYGYTF. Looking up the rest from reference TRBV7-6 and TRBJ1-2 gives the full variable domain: GAGVSQSPRYKVTKRGQDVALRCDPISGHVSLYWYRQALGQGPEFLTYFNYEAQQDKSGLPNDRFSAERPEGSISTLTIQRTEQRDSAMYRCASSLGPRTNYGYTFGSGTRLTVV.

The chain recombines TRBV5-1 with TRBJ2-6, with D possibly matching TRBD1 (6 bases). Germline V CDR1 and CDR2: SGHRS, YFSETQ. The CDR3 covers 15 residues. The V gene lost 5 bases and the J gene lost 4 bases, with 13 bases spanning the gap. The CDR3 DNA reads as TGCGCCAGCAGTTACACAGGGACCGGGGCCAACGTCCTGACTTTC. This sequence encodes CASSYTGTGANVLTF.

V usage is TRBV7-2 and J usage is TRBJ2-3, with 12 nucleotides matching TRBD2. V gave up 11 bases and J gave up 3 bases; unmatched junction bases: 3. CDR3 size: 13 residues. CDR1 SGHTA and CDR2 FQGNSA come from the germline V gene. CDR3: CASGTSGTDTQYF. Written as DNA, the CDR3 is TGTGCCTCCGGGACTAGCGGGACAGATACGCAGTATTTT.

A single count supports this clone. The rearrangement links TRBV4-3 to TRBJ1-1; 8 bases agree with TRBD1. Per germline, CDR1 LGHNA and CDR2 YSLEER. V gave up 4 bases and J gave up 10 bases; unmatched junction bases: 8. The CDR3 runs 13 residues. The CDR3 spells CASSPTGEVVAFF. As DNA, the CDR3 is TGCGCCAGCAGCCCGACAGGGGAGGTGGTAGCTTTCTTT.

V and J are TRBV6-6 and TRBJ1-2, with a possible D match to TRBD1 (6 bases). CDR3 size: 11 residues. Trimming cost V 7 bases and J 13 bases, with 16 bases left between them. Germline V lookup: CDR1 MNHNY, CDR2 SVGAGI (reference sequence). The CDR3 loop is CASMLVDRPTF. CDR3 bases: TGTGCCAGCATGTTGGTCGACAGGCCCACCTTC.

The CDR3 region is CASSPSGLAGGPYEQYF. In DNA form, the CDR3 reads TGTGCCAGCAGTCCCTCCGGACTAGCGGGGGGGCCCTACGAGCAGTACTTC. The genes are TRBV28 and TRBJ2-7, with 15 bases identical to TRBD2. V lost 5 bases to trimming and J lost 2 bases; unmatched junction nucleotides: 7. Germline CDR1 is MDHEN and CDR2 is SYDVKM. This CDR3 region has 17 residues.

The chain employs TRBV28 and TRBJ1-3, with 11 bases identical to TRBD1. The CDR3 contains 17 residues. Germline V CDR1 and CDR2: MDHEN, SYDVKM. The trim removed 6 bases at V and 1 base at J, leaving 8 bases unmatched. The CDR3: CASRRPGTGGSGNTIYF. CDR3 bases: TGTGCCAGCAGACGTCCCGGGACAGGGGGATCTGGAAACACCATATATTTT.

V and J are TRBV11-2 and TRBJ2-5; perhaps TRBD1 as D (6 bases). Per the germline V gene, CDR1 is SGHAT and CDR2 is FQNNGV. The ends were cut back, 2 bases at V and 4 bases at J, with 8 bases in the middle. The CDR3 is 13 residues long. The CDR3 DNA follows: TGTGCCAGCAGCTTAACAGGGCCAGAGACCCAGTACTTC. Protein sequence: CASSLTGPETQYF.

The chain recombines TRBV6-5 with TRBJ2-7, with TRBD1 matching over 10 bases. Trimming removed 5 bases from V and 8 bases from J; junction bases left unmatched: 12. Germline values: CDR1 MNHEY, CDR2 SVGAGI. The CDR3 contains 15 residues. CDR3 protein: CASSPTGGQPTKQYF. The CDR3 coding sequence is TGTGCCAGCAGTCCGACAGGGGGCCAACCTACGAAGCAGTACTTC.

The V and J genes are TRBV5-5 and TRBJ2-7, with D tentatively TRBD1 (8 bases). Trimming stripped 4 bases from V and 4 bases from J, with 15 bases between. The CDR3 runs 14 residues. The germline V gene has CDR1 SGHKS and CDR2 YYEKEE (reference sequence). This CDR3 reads CASSTYRGGYEQYF. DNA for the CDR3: TGTGCCAGCAGCACGTACAGGGGGGGATACGAGCAGTACTTC.

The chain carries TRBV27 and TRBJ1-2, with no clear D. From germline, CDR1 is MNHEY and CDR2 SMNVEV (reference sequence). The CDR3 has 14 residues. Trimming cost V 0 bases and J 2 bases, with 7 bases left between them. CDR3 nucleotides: TGTGCCAGCAGTTTATCCGCGGGGAACTATGGCTACACCTTC. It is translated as CASSLSAGNYGYTF.

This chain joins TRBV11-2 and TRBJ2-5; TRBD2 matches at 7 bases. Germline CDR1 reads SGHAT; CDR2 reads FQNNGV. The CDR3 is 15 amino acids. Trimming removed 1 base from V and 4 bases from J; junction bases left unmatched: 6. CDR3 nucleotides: TGTGCCAGCAGCTTAGGGACGGGGGGAGGAGAGACCCAGTACTTC. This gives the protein CASSLGTGGGETQYF. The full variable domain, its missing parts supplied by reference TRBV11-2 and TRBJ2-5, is EAGVAQSPRYKIIEKRQSVAFWCNPISGHATLYWYQQILGQGPKLLIQFQNNGVVDDSQLPKDRFSAERLKGVDSTLKIQPAKLEDSAVYLCASSLGTGGGETQYFGPGTRLLVL.

The chain's CDR3 is CASSQDNLQGNTEAFF. The CDR3 coding sequence is TGCGCCAGCAGCCAAGACAACCTTCAGGGGAACACTGAAGCTTTCTTT. The chain combines TRBV4-1 with TRBJ1-1; tentatively, D is TRBD1 (5 bases). Germline values: CDR1 MGHRA, CDR2 YSYEKL. The CDR3 covers 16 residues. The ends were cut back, 0 bases at V and 1 base at J, with 12 bases in the middle.

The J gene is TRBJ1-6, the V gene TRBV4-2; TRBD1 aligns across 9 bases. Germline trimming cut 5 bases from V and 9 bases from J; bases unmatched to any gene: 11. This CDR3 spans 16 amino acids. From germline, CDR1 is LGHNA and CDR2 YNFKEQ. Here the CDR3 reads CASSERDRESLSPLHF. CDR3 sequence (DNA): TGTGCCAGCAGCGAGAGGGACAGGGAAAGTCTTTCACCCCTCCACTTT.

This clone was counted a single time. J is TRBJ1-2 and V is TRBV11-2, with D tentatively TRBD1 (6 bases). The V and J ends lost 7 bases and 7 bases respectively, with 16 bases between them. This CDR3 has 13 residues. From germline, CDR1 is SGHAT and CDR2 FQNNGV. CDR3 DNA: TGTGCCAGCACTATAGACAGGATGGGTGGCTACACCTTC. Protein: CASTIDRMGGYTF.

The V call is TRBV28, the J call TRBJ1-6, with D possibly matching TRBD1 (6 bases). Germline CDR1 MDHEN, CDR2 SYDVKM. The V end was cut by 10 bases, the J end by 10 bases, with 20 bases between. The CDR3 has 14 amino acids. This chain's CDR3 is CATRRGGQGSPLHF. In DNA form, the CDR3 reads TGTGCCACCCGTCGGGGGGGTCAGGGGTCACCCCTCCACTTT.

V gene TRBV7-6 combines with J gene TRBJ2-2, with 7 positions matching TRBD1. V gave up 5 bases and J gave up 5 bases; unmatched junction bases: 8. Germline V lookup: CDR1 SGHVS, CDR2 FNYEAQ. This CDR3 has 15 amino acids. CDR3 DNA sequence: TGTGCCAGCAGCCTAGACAGGGCTCGGACCGGGGAGCTGTTTTTT. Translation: CASSLDRARTGELFF.

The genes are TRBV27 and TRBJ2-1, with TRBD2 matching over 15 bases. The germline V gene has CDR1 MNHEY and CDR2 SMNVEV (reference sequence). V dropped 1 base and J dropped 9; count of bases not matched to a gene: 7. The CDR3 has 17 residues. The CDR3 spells CASSLLRTSGGASEQFF. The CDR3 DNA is TGTGCCAGCAGTTTATTGAGGACTAGCGGGGGGGCCAGTGAGCAGTTCTTC.

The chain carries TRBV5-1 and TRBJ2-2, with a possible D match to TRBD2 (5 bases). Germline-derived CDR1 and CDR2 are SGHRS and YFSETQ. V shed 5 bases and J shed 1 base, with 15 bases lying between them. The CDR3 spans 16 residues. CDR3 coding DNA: TGCGCCAGCAGAATCGGGCTACGGGGGAACACCGGGGAGCTGTTTTTT. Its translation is CASRIGLRGNTGELFF.

As DNA, the CDR3 is TGTGCCAGCAGTTTTCCCAGTGAAGCTTTCTTT. It yields the protein CASSFPSEAFF. The chain has TRBV28 and TRBJ1-1; D uncertain. This CDR3 is 11 amino acids long. V was clipped by 3 bases and J by 7 bases, with 6 bases between them. Germline V gives CDR1 MDHEN, CDR2 SYDVKM.

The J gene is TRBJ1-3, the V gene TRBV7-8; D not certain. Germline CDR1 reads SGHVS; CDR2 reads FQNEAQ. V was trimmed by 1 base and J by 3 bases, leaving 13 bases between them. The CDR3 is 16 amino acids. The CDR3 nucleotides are TGTGCCAGCAGCTTAGGTCACACCGGAGGTGGAAACACCATATATTTT. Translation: CASSLGHTGGGNTIYF.

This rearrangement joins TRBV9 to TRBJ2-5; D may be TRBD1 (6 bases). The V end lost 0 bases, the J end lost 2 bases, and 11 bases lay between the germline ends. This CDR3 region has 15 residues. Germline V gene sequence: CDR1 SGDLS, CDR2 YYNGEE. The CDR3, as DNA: TGTGCCAGCAGCGTAGCTCCGACAGGTCAAGAGACCCAGTACTTC. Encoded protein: CASSVAPTGQETQYF.

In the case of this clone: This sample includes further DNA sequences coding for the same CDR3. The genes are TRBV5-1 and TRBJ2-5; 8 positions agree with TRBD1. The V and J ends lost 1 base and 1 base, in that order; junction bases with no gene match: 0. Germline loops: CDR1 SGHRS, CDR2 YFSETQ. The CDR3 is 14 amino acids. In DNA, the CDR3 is TGCGCCAGCAGCTTGACAGGGGGCCAAGAGACCCAGTACTTC. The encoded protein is CASSLTGGQETQYF.

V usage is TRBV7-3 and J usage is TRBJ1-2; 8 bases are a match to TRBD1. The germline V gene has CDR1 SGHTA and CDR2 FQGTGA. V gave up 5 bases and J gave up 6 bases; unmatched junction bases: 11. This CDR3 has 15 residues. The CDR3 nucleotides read TGTGCCAGCAGCCCAGACAGGGGCAGAGTCGATGGCTACACCTTC. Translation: CASSPDRGRVDGYTF.

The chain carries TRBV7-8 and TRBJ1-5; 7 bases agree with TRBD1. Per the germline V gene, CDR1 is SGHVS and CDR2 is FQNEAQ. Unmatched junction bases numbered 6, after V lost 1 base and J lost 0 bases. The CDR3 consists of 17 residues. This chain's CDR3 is CASSLEGALYSNQPQHF. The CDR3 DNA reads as TGTGCCAGCAGCTTAGAGGGGGCACTTTATAGCAATCAGCCCCAGCATTTT.

The CDR3 DNA follows: TGTGCCAGCAGCTTGACAGTAAGCAATCAGCCCCAGCATTTT. It encodes CASSLTVSNQPQHF. V is TRBV7-6 and J is TRBJ1-5; TRBD1 might be the D (5 bases). Germline CDR1 and CDR2: SGHVS and FNYEAQ. Trimming took off 3 bases at V and 1 base at J, with 7 bases between the two ends. The CDR3 contains 14 residues.

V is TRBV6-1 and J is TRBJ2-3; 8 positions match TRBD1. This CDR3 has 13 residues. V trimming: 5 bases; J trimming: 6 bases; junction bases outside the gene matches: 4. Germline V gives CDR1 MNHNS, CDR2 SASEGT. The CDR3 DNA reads TGTGCCAGCAGTCCCTACAGGGGGGATACGCAGTATTTT. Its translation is CASSPYRGDTQYF.

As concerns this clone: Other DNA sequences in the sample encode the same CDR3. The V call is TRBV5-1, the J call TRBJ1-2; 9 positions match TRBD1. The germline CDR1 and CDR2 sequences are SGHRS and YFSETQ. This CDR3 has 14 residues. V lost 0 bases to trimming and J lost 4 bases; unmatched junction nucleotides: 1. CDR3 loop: CASSLGDRAYGYTF. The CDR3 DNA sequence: TGCGCCAGCAGCTTGGGGGACAGGGCCTATGGCTACACCTTC. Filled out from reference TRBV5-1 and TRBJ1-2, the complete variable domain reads KAGVTQTPRYLIKTRGQQVTLSCSPISGHRSVSWYQQTPGQGLQFLFEYFSETQRNKGNFPGRFSGRQFSNSRSEMNVSTLELGDSALYLCASSLGDRAYGYTFGSGTRLTVV.

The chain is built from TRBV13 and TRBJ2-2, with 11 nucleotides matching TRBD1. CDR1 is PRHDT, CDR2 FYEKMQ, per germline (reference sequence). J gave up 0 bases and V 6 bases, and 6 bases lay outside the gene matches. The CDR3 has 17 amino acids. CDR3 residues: CASRPGTGGSNTGELFF. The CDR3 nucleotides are TGTGCCAGCAGACCCGGGACAGGGGGATCGAACACCGGGGAGCTGTTTTTT.

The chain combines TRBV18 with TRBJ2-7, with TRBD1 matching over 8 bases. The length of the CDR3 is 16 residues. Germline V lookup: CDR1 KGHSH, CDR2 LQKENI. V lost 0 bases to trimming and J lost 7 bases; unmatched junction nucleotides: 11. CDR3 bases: TGTGCCAGCTCACCACCGGCCGGGCAGGGGGCTAGGGAGCAGTACTTC. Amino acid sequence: CASSPPAGQGAREQYF.